The T cell receptor (beta chain) described here comes from a study of preoperative IRX-2 immunotherapy in early breast cancer. Sequencing was performed with immunoSEQ multiplex PCR; in TCRdb, only in-frame clones are kept and a portion is missing. The sample holds 24,000 or so clones, 85% to 95% seen once. Only one count was recorded for this clone. The treatment here: preoperative locoregional IRX-2 cytokine immunotherapy. The CDR3 is made up of 14 amino acids. CDR1 is GTSNPN and CDR2 is SVGIG in the germline V gene (reference sequence). V lost 0 bases, J lost 4 bases, and 10 bases lay in between. The sequencing here drew on tumor tissue, taken after IRX-2 immunotherapy. The chain uses TRBV30 and TRBJ1-5; tentatively, D is TRBD1 (5 bases). The source is a human donor with breast cancer. This CDR3 reads CAWSVGQGNQPQHF. In nucleotides, the CDR3 is TGTGCCTGGAGTGTAGGGCAGGGAAATCAGCCCCAGCATTTT.